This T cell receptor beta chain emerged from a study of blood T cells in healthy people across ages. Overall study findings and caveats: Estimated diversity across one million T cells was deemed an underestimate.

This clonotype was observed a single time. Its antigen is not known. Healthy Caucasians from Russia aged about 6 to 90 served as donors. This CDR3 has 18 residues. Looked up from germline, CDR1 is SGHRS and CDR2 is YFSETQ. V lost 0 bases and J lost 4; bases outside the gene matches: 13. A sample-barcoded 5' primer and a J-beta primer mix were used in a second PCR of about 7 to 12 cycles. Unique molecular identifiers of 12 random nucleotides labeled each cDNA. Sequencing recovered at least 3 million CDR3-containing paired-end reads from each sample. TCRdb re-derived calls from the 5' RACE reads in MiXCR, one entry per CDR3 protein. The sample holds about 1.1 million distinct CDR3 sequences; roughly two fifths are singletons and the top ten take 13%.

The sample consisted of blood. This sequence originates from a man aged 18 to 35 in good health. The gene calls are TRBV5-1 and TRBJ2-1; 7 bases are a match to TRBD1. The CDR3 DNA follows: TGCGCCAGCAGCTTGGAAGGGGGCCCATCCACCAAATACAATGAGCAGTTCTTC. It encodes CASSLEGGPSTKYNEQFF.